The table lists the clone carrying this T cell receptor beta chain with many counts. Its target is unknown. Newly diagnosed hyperthyroidism, duration under 2 months, in patients aged 18 to 65. Diagnostic decisions used clinical symptoms, serum thyroxine and TRAb, thyroid ultrasound and orbital computed tomography. Extraction of PBMCs used 8.5 to 10 ml of fresh peripheral blood. The CDR3 runs 12 residues. V dropped 6 bases and J dropped 5 bases, with 10 bases sitting between them. These data belong to a study of T cells in Graves' hyperthyroidism and ophthalmopathy. Whole-study results and caveats: Blood also contained most expanded thyroid clonotypes above 0.001.

What was amplified from RNA transcripts were TCR beta CDR3 regions. The TCR CDR3 was amplified in a first-round RT-PCR using the HTBI primer set. MiXCR, applied by TCRdb to the multiplex PCR reads, yields one record per CDR3 protein. This sample has approximately 480,000 distinct CDR3 sequences; around 21% occur once, and the top ten carry around 27%. Source material: blood. This TCR was recovered from a man between 18 and 35 years old with Graves' hyperthyroidism. The chain combines TRBV12-3 or TRBV12-4 with TRBJ2-5; weak D call: TRBD2 (5 bases). The CDR3 DNA reads TGTGCCAGCAGCTTCACTAGGGAGACCCAGTACTTC. Translated, it gives CASSFTRETQYF.